A selection of T cell receptor beta chains follows, all from one sample in a study of OX40 agonist ivuxolimab in advanced cancers. Clones were read by immunoSEQ multiplex PCR, and TCRdb kept only the in-frame ones, dropping some. This table has around 67,000 clones, 80% appearing once. The sequencing used CD4+ or CD8+ T cells sorted from blood, collected in a trial of the OX40 agonist ivuxolimab. These receptors came from an adult with an advanced solid tumor such as melanoma, head and neck, liver or kidney cancer. The CDR3 runs from the conserved cysteine through the conserved F or W. Each record gives: clone size, V gene, D gene, J gene, CDR3 protein, CDR3 DNA. The D gene is left open where the match is weak. Size is omitted from some rows. Given values are once, few, many or a class for expanded clones.

abundance: once; v_gene: TRBV6-1; d_gene: NA; j_gene: TRBJ2-7; CDR3aa: CASALDIRYEQYF; CDR3nt: TGTGCCAGCGCCTTGGACATTCGCTACGAGCAGTACTTC
abundance: NA; v_gene: TRBV6-5; d_gene: NA; j_gene: TRBJ1-2; CDR3aa: CASRLLTGIYGYTF; CDR3nt: TGTGCCAGCAGGCTACTAACAGGGATCTATGGCTACACCTTC
abundance: NA; v_gene: TRBV19; d_gene: NA; j_gene: TRBJ1-1; CDR3aa: CASSIRNTEAFF; CDR3nt: TGTGCCAGTAGTATAAGGAACACTGAAGCTTTCTTT
abundance: NA; v_gene: TRBV6-5; d_gene: NA; j_gene: TRBJ1-2; CDR3aa: CASSFGLTYGYTF; CDR3nt: TGTGCCAGCAGTTTCGGACTGACCTATGGCTACACCTTC
abundance: NA; v_gene: TRBV5-4; d_gene: NA; j_gene: TRBJ1-2; CDR3aa: CASSLSNNGYTF; CDR3nt: TGTGCCAGCAGCTTGAGCAACAATGGCTACACCTTC
abundance: few; v_gene: TRBV11-2; d_gene: TRBD1; j_gene: TRBJ2-7; CDR3aa: CASTQEQGASYEQYF; CDR3nt: TGTGCCAGCACCCAAGAACAGGGGGCTTCCTACGAGCAGTACTTC
abundance: NA; v_gene: TRBV7-2; d_gene: NA; j_gene: TRBJ1-5; CDR3aa: CASSLAGTHSNQPQHF; CDR3nt: TGTGCCAGCAGCTTAGCAGGGACACATAGCAATCAGCCCCAGCATTTT
abundance: NA; v_gene: TRBV29-1; d_gene: TRBD1; j_gene: TRBJ2-5; CDR3aa: CSARQGEETQYF; CDR3nt: TGCAGCGCGAGACAGGGGGAAGAGACCCAGTACTTC
abundance: once; v_gene: TRBV29-1; d_gene: NA; j_gene: TRBJ2-7; CDR3aa: CSVRDYEQYF; CDR3nt: TGCAGCGTTAGAGACTACGAGCAGTACTTC
abundance: many; v_gene: TRBV2; d_gene: NA; j_gene: TRBJ1-1; CDR3aa: CASIEYTEAFF; CDR3nt: TGTGCCAGCATAGAGTACACTGAAGCTTTCTTT
abundance: NA; v_gene: TRBV30; d_gene: NA; j_gene: TRBJ1-5; CDR3aa: CAWSVGGKDQPQHF; CDR3nt: TGTGCCTGGAGTGTCGGGGGGAAGGATCAGCCCCAGCATTTT
abundance: NA; v_gene: TRBV4-3; d_gene: TRBD1; j_gene: TRBJ2-7; CDR3aa: CASSQEDRGHEQYF; CDR3nt: TGCGCCAGCAGCCAAGAGGACAGGGGACACGAGCAGTACTTC
abundance: NA; v_gene: TRBV7-2; d_gene: TRBD1; j_gene: TRBJ2-7; CDR3aa: CASSRRQGSEQYF; CDR3nt: TGTGCCAGCAGCCGTCGACAGGGTAGCGAGCAGTACTTC
abundance: NA; v_gene: TRBV10-3; d_gene: NA; j_gene: TRBJ1-1; CDR3aa: CAIRQGGGTEAFF; CDR3nt: TGTGCCATCAGACAGGGTGGGGGCACTGAAGCTTTCTTT
abundance: NA; v_gene: TRBV6-5; d_gene: NA; j_gene: TRBJ1-1; CDR3aa: CASSYLRAGQEAFF; CDR3nt: TGTGCCAGCAGTTACTTGCGGGCCGGACAGGAAGCTTTCTTT
abundance: NA; v_gene: TRBV11-2; d_gene: NA; j_gene: TRBJ1-1; CDR3aa: CASSLDPSMNTEAFF; CDR3nt: TGTGCCAGCAGCTTAGATCCTAGCATGAACACTGAAGCTTTCTTT
abundance: NA; v_gene: TRBV28; d_gene: TRBD1; j_gene: TRBJ1-2; CDR3aa: CASSPGQGWGYTF; CDR3nt: TGTGCCAGCAGTCCCGGACAGGGTTGGGGCTACACCTTC
abundance: few; v_gene: TRBV5-4; d_gene: NA; j_gene: TRBJ1-1; CDR3aa: CASSLARGILETEAFF; CDR3nt: TGTGCCAGCAGCTTGGCGCGGGGGATTCTTGAGACTGAAGCTTTCTTT
abundance: NA; v_gene: TRBV5-4; d_gene: NA; j_gene: TRBJ2-5; CDR3aa: CASSSVGRGTDETQYF; CDR3nt: TGTGCCAGCAGCAGCGTGGGGCGGGGTACTGATGAGACCCAGTACTTC
abundance: NA; v_gene: TRBV7-8; d_gene: NA; j_gene: TRBJ2-7; CDR3aa: CASSFSRLPYSYEQYF; CDR3nt: TGTGCCAGCAGCTTTTCCCGGCTCCCCTACTCCTACGAGCAGTACTTC
abundance: NA; v_gene: TRBV9; d_gene: NA; j_gene: TRBJ2-1; CDR3aa: CASSPRTANSYNEQFF; CDR3nt: TGTGCCAGCAGCCCACGGACAGCGAACTCCTACAATGAGCAGTTCTTC
abundance: NA; v_gene: TRBV19; d_gene: NA; j_gene: TRBJ2-6; CDR3aa: CASSIKERAGANVLTF; CDR3nt: TGTGCCAGTAGTATAAAAGAAAGGGCTGGGGCCAACGTCCTGACTTTC
abundance: NA; v_gene: TRBV5-6; d_gene: NA; j_gene: TRBJ2-7; CDR3aa: CASSLGGPTYEQYF; CDR3nt: TGTGCCAGCAGCTTGGGGGGGCCAACCTACGAGCAGTACTTC
abundance: NA; v_gene: TRBV14; d_gene: NA; j_gene: TRBJ1-1; CDR3aa: CASSLTLGWVNTEAFF; CDR3nt: TGTGCCAGCAGCCTTACGCTAGGTTGGGTGAACACTGAAGCTTTCTTT
abundance: NA; v_gene: TRBV7-7; d_gene: TRBD2; j_gene: TRBJ2-3; CDR3aa: CASSLGRGAITDTQYF; CDR3nt: TGTGCCAGCAGCTTAGGGCGGGGGGCGATCACAGATACGCAGTATTTT
abundance: NA; v_gene: TRBV5-3; d_gene: NA; j_gene: TRBJ1-1; CDR3aa: CARRENGGALSLHLNTEAFF; CDR3nt: TGTGCCAGAAGAGAAAACGGAGGGGCGCTCTCCTTACACTTGAACACTGAAGCTTTCTTT
abundance: NA; v_gene: TRBV6-5; d_gene: NA; j_gene: TRBJ1-2; CDR3aa: CASSYSSLTGGAAYTF; CDR3nt: TGTGCCAGCAGTTACTCGAGTCTGACAGGCGGAGCGGCTTACACCTTC
abundance: NA; v_gene: TRBV30; d_gene: NA; j_gene: TRBJ2-2; CDR3aa: CACGVAANTGELFF; CDR3nt: TGTGCCTGCGGAGTTGCGGCGAACACCGGGGAGCTGTTTTTT
abundance: NA; v_gene: TRBV2; d_gene: NA; j_gene: TRBJ1-1; CDR3aa: CASSLQGNTEAFF; CDR3nt: TGTGCCAGCAGCTTACAGGGGAACACTGAAGCTTTCTTT
abundance: NA; v_gene: TRBV4-1; d_gene: TRBD2; j_gene: TRBJ2-3; CDR3aa: CASSRLAGTTDTQYF; CDR3nt: TGCGCCAGCAGCCGCTTAGCGGGTACGACAGATACGCAGTATTTT
abundance: NA; v_gene: TRBV7-3; d_gene: TRBD1; j_gene: TRBJ2-1; CDR3aa: CASSVKRQGRFF; CDR3nt: TGTGCCAGCAGCGTCAAACGACAGGGGAGGTTCTTC
abundance: NA; v_gene: TRBV6-5; d_gene: NA; j_gene: TRBJ1-1; CDR3aa: CASSYSNGGGTEAFF; CDR3nt: TGTGCCAGCAGTTACTCTAATGGAGGTGGCACTGAAGCTTTCTTT
abundance: NA; v_gene: TRBV27; d_gene: TRBD2; j_gene: TRBJ2-5; CDR3aa: CASSLSLTRGGRETQYF; CDR3nt: TGTGCCAGCAGTTTATCCCTGACGCGGGGAGGGCGGGAGACCCAGTACTTC
abundance: NA; v_gene: TRBV4-2; d_gene: NA; j_gene: TRBJ1-1; CDR3aa: CASSLRRAGTEAFF; CDR3nt: TGTGCCAGCAGCCTAAGAAGGGCAGGCACTGAAGCTTTCTTT
abundance: once; v_gene: TRBV19; d_gene: TRBD1; j_gene: TRBJ2-2; CDR3aa: CASSWTGARGGELFF; CDR3nt: TGTGCCAGTAGTTGGACAGGGGCGCGGGGCGGGGAGCTGTTTTTT
abundance: NA; v_gene: TRBV5-4; d_gene: NA; j_gene: TRBJ1-1; CDR3aa: CASSFSRINTEAFF; CDR3nt: TGTGCCAGCAGCTTTTCCAGGATTAACACTGAAGCTTTCTTT
abundance: NA; v_gene: TRBV19; d_gene: TRBD1; j_gene: TRBJ2-4; CDR3aa: CASSQGGTGYF; CDR3nt: TGTGCCAGTAGTCAGGGCGGGACAGGGTACTTC
abundance: NA; v_gene: TRBV7-9; d_gene: NA; j_gene: TRBJ2-5; CDR3aa: CASSSALGETQYF; CDR3nt: TGTGCCAGCAGCTCCGCTTTAGGAGAGACCCAGTACTTC
abundance: NA; v_gene: TRBV6-5; d_gene: TRBD1; j_gene: TRBJ2-2; CDR3aa: CASSSYGTGVTGELFF; CDR3nt: TGTGCCAGCAGTTCTTACGGGACAGGGGTTACCGGGGAGCTGTTTTTT
abundance: NA; v_gene: TRBV19; d_gene: NA; j_gene: TRBJ1-6; CDR3aa: CASTLQGYNSPLHF; CDR3nt: TGTGCCAGTACCCTACAGGGTTATAATTCACCCCTCCACTTT
abundance: NA; v_gene: TRBV9; d_gene: TRBD1; j_gene: TRBJ2-2; CDR3aa: CASSPGQGHTGELFF; CDR3nt: TGTGCCAGCAGCCCGGGACAGGGGCACACCGGGGAGCTGTTTTTT
abundance: NA; v_gene: TRBV29-1; d_gene: NA; j_gene: TRBJ2-7; CDR3aa: CSARVGDLRYF; CDR3nt: TGCAGCGCCCGGGTTGGGGATTTAAGGTACTTC
abundance: NA; v_gene: TRBV19; d_gene: NA; j_gene: TRBJ1-6; CDR3aa: CASSTDSSYNSPLHF; CDR3nt: TGTGCCAGTAGTACGGACAGCTCCTATAATTCACCCCTCCACTTT
abundance: NA; v_gene: TRBV2; d_gene: NA; j_gene: TRBJ1-5; CDR3aa: CASSQTGNQPQHF; CDR3nt: TGTGCCAGCAGTCAAACAGGGAATCAGCCCCAGCATTTT
abundance: NA; v_gene: TRBV6-5; d_gene: NA; j_gene: TRBJ1-4; CDR3aa: CASGERGEKLFF; CDR3nt: TGTGCCAGCGGGGAACGGGGTGAAAAACTGTTTTTT
abundance: NA; v_gene: TRBV5-1; d_gene: NA; j_gene: TRBJ2-2; CDR3aa: CASSFSLGDTGELFF; CDR3nt: TGCGCCAGCAGCTTTAGCCTAGGAGACACCGGGGAGCTGTTTTTT
abundance: NA; v_gene: TRBV28; d_gene: TRBD1; j_gene: TRBJ2-7; CDR3aa: CASSLGPTGNPYEQYF; CDR3nt: TGTGCCAGCAGTTTAGGTCCGACAGGGAACCCCTACGAGCAGTACTTC
abundance: NA; v_gene: TRBV30; d_gene: NA; j_gene: TRBJ1-1; CDR3aa: CAWSVRGYSEAFF; CDR3nt: TGTGCCTGGAGTGTACGGGGGTACAGTGAAGCTTTCTTT
abundance: NA; v_gene: TRBV19; d_gene: NA; j_gene: TRBJ1-2; CDR3aa: CASSIALGPSYGYTF; CDR3nt: TGTGCCAGTAGTATAGCCCTCGGACCCAGCTATGGCTACACCTTC
abundance: NA; v_gene: TRBV7-9; d_gene: TRBD1; j_gene: TRBJ1-5; CDR3aa: CASSLVGGQGGSSPQHF; CDR3nt: TGTGCCAGCAGCTTAGTGGGGGGACAGGGAGGTTCCTCGCCCCAGCATTTT
abundance: NA; v_gene: TRBV2; d_gene: TRBD1; j_gene: TRBJ2-3; CDR3aa: CASSDRGLFADTQYF; CDR3nt: TGTGCCAGCAGCGACAGGGGGCTTTTCGCAGATACGCAGTATTTT
abundance: NA; v_gene: TRBV5-1; d_gene: TRBD2; j_gene: TRBJ2-2; CDR3aa: CASSPRTSGGPTGELFF; CDR3nt: TGCGCCAGCAGCCCCAGGACTAGCGGGGGCCCTACCGGGGAGCTGTTTTTT
abundance: NA; v_gene: TRBV9; d_gene: TRBD1; j_gene: TRBJ1-6; CDR3aa: CASSPQGGQNNSPLHF; CDR3nt: TGTGCCAGCAGCCCCCAGGGGGGACAGAATAATTCACCCCTCCACTTT
abundance: NA; v_gene: TRBV7-6; d_gene: NA; j_gene: TRBJ1-6; CDR3aa: CASSPRGSPLHF; CDR3nt: TGTGCCAGCAGCCCAAGGGGATCACCCCTCCACTTT